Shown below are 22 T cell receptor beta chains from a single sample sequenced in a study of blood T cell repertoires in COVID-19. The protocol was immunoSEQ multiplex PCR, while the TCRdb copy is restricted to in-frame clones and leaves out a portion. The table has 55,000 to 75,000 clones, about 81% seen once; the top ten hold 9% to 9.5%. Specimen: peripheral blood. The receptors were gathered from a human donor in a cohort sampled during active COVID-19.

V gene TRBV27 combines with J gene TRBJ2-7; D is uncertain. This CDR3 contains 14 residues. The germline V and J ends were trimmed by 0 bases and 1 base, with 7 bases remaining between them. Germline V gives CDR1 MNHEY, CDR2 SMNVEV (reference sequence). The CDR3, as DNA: TGTGCCAGCAGTTTATCGACACAATCCTACGAGCAGTACTTC. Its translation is CASSLSTQSYEQYF.

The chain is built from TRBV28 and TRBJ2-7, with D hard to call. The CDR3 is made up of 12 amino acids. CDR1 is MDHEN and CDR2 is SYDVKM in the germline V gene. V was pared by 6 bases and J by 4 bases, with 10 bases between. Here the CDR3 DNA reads TGTGCCAGCAGCAAGACACCTTACGAGCAGTACTTC. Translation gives CASSKTPYEQYF.

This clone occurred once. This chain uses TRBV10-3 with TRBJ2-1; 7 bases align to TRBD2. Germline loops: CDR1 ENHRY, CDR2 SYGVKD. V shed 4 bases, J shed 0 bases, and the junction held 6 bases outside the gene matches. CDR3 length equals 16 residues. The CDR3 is CAISVSSGSSYNEQFF. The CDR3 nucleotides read TGTGCCATCAGTGTCTCTAGCGGAAGCTCCTACAATGAGCAGTTCTTC.

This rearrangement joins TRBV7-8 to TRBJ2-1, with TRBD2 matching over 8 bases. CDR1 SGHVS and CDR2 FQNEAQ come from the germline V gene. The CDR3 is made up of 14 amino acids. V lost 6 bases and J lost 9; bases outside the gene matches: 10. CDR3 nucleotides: TGTGCCAGCAGTCCCACTAGCGGCGGGTTTGAGCAGTTCTTC. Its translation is CASSPTSGGFEQFF.

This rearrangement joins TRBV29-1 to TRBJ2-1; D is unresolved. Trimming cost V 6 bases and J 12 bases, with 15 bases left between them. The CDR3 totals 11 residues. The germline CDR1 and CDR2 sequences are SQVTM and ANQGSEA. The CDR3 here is CSVHLGFWQFF. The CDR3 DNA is TGCAGCGTGCACCTAGGCTTCTGGCAGTTCTTC.

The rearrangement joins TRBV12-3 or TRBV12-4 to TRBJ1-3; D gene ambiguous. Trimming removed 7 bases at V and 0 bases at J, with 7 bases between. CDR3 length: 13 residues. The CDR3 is CASTPSSGNTIYF. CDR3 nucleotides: TGTGCCAGCACTCCGTCCTCTGGAAACACCATATATTTT.

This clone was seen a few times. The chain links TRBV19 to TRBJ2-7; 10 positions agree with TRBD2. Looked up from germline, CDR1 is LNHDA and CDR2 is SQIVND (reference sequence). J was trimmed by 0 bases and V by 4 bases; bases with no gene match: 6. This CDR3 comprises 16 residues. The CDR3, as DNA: TGTGCCAGTAGTACCACTAGCGGGAATCCCTCCTACGAGCAGTACTTC. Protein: CASSTTSGNPSYEQYF.

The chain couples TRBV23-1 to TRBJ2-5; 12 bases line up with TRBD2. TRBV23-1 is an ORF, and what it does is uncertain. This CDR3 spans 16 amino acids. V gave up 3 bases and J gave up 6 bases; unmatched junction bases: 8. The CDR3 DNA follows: TGCGCCAGCAGTCAGACCACTAGCGGGAGGAGGCAGACCCAGTACTTC. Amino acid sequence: CASSQTTSGRRQTQYF.

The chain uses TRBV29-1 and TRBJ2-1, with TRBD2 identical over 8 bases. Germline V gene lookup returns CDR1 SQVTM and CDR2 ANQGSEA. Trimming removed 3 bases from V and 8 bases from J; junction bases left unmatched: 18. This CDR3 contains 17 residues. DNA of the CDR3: TGCAGCGTTGATACAGGGAAATCGAGCGGGAGCATTGATGAGCAGTTCTTC. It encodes CSVDTGKSSGSIDEQFF.

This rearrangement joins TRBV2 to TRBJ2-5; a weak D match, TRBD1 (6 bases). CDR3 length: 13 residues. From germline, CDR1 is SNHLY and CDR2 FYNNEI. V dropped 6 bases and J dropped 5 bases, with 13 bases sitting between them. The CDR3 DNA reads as TGTGCCAGCAGCACAGGGTGGGTGGAGACCCAGTACTTC. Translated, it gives CASSTGWVETQYF.

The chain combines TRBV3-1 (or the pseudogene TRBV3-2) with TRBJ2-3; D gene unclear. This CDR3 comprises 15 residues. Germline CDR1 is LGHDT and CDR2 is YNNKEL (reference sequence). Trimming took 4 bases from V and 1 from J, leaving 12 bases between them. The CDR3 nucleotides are TGTGCCAGCAGCCCATTTTTGGGCGGCACAGATACGCAGTATTTT. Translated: CASSPFLGGTDTQYF.

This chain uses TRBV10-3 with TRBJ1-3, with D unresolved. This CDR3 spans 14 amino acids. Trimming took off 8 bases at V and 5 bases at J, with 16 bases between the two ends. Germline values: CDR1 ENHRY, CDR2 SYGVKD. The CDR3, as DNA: TGTGCCATCTCGGCGGAGCGCGATAGAAACACCATATATTTT. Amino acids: CAISAERDRNTIYF.

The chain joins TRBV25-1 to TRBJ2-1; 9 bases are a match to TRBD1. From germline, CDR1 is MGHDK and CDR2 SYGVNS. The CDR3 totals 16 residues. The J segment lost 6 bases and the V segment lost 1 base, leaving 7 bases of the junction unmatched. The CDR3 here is CASSEWGTGILNEQFF. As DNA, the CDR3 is TGTGCCAGCAGTGAATGGGGGACAGGGATTCTCAATGAGCAGTTCTTC.

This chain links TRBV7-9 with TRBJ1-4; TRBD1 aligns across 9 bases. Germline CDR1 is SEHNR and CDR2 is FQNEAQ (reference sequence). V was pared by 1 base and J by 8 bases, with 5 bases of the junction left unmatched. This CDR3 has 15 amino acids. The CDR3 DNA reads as TGTGCCAGCAGCTTAGAAGGGACAGGGAGGGAAAAACTGTTTTTT. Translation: CASSLEGTGREKLFF. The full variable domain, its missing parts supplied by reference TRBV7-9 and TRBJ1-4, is DTGVSQNPRHKITKRGQNVTFRCDPISEHNRLYWYRQTLGQGPEFLTYFQNEAQLEKSRLLSDRFSAERPKGSFSTLEIQRTEQGDSAMYLCASSLEGTGREKLFFGSGTQLSVL.

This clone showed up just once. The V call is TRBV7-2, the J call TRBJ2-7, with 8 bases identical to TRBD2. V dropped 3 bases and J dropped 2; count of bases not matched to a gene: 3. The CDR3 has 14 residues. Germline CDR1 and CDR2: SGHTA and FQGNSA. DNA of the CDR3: TGTGCCAGCAGCTTCACTAGCGGTACCTACGAGCAGTACTTC. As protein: CASSFTSGTYEQYF.

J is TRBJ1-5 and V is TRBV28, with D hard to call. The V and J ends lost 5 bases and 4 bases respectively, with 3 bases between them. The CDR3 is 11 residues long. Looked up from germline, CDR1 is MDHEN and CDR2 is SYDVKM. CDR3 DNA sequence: TGTGCCAGCAGTCAAAATCAGCCCCAGCATTTT. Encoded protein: CASSQNQPQHF.

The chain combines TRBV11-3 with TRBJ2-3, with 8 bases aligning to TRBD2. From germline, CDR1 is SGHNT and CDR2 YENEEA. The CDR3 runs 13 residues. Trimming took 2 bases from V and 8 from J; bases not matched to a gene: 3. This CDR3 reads CASSLPGGGTQYF. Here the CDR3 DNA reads TGTGCCAGCAGCTTACCGGGAGGGGGTACGCAGTATTTT.

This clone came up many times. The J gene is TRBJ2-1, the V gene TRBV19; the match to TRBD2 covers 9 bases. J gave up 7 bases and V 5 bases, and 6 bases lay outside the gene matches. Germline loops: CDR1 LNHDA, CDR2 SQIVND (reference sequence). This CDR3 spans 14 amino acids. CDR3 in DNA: TGTGCCAGTAGTGGAGCGGGGGGAGGGAATGAGCAGTTCTTC. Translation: CASSGAGGGNEQFF.

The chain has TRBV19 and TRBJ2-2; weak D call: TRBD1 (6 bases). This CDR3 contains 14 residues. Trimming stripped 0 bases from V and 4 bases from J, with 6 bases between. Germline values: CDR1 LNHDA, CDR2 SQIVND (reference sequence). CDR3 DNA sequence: TGTGCCAGTAGTATAGACAGGGGCACCGGGGAGCTGTTTTTT. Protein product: CASSIDRGTGELFF.

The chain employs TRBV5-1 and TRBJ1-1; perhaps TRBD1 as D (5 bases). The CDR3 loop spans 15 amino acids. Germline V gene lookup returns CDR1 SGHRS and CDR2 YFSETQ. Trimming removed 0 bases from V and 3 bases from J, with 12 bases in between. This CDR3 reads CASSLGPKGYTEAFF. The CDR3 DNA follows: TGCGCCAGCAGCTTGGGACCGAAGGGGTACACTGAAGCTTTCTTT.

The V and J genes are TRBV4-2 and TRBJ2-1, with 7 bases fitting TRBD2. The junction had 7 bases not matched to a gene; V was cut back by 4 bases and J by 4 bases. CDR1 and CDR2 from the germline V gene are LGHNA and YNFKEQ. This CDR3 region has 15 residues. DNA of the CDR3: TGTGCCAGCAGCCTATCTAGCGGCAATTACAATGAGCAGTTCTTC. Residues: CASSLSSGNYNEQFF.

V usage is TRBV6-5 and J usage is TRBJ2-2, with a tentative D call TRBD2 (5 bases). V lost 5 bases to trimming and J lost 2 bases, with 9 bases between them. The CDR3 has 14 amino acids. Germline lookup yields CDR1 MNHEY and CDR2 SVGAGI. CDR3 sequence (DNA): TGTGCCAGCAGTAATCGACTAAACACCGGGGAGCTGTTTTTT. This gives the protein CASSNRLNTGELFF.